A single sample is the source of the 29 T cell receptor beta chains below, sequenced in a study of graft-versus-host responses after intestinal transplantation. Method: immunoSEQ multiplex PCR; TCRdb's copy keeps in-frame clones and lacks some. The sample has around 92,000 clones, about 84% seen once; the top ten hold around 1.4%. Sequences were derived from PBMCs, sampled 255 days after intestinal transplant. Receptors were obtained from a human patient who received an intestinal transplant, so some T cells may come from the graft donor.

The gene calls are TRBV19 and TRBJ2-1; 16 bases fit TRBD2. After removal of 10 bases from V and 5 bases from J, the junction contained 11 bases not matched to a gene. Looked up from germline, CDR1 is LNHDA and CDR2 is SQIVND (reference sequence). This CDR3 region has 17 residues. The CDR3: CATTGTSGGASHNEQFF. CDR3 coding DNA: TGTGCCACCACCGGGACTAGCGGGGGGGCGAGTCACAATGAGCAGTTCTTC.

This clone has only a few counts. V is TRBV7-9 and J is TRBJ1-2; D not resolved. The CDR3 loop spans 12 amino acids. From germline, CDR1 is SEHNR and CDR2 FQNEAQ (reference sequence). Trimming removed 4 bases from V and 2 bases from J, with 5 bases in between. The CDR3 DNA is TGTGCCAGCAGCTCGGTCAACTATGGCTACACCTTC. The encoded protein is CASSSVNYGYTF.

The J gene is TRBJ2-1, the V gene TRBV2; D possibly corresponds to TRBD1 (6 bases). This CDR3 contains 14 residues. V was trimmed by 7 bases and J by 4 bases, leaving 14 bases between them. Germline V CDR1 and CDR2: SNHLY, FYNNEI. CDR3 DNA sequence: TGTGCCAGCATGAGATCAGGGGATTACAATGAGCAGTTCTTC. Translation: CASMRSGDYNEQFF.

The chain uses TRBV19 and TRBJ2-3; 11 bases map to TRBD2. The CDR3 extends over 16 amino acids. Trimming at V came to 5 bases and at J to 2 bases, leaving 6 bases not matched to a gene. Germline CDR1 and CDR2: LNHDA and SQIVND (reference sequence). CDR3 coding DNA: TGTGCCAGTAGTCCCCTAGCGGGGGGTCTCACAGATACGCAGTATTTT. Translated: CASSPLAGGLTDTQYF.

The chain employs TRBV5-4 and TRBJ1-1, with D unclear. V was pared by 7 bases and J by 6 bases, with 19 bases between. The CDR3 is made up of 14 amino acids. Germline V gene data show CDR1 as SGHNT and CDR2 as YYREEE (reference sequence). CDR3 region: CASARWQFRAEAFF. DNA for the CDR3: TGTGCCAGCGCGCGGTGGCAGTTTAGGGCTGAAGCTTTCTTT.

The gene calls are TRBV28 and TRBJ2-7; 11 positions match TRBD2. Trimming cost V 1 base and J 2 bases; bases outside gene matches: 1. The CDR3 spans 15 residues. Germline CDR1 and CDR2: MDHEN and SYDVKM. The CDR3 DNA follows: TGTGCCAGCAGTTTATTGACTAGCGGGACCTACGAGCAGTACTTC. It yields the protein CASSLLTSGTYEQYF.

This chain connects TRBV27 to TRBJ1-3; D uncertain. V shed 2 bases and J shed 4 bases, with 6 bases lying between them. The CDR3 has 13 residues. Germline V gives CDR1 MNHEY, CDR2 SMNVEV (reference sequence). The CDR3 DNA reads as TGTGCCAGCAGTTTAGGGCGGGGAAACACCATATATTTT. It yields the protein CASSLGRGNTIYF.

This rearrangement joins TRBV27 to TRBJ2-7, with TRBD2 identical over 12 bases. The V segment lost 6 bases and the J segment 6 bases; nucleotides outside the gene matches: 6. This CDR3 is built from 14 residues. The germline V gene has CDR1 MNHEY and CDR2 SMNVEV (reference sequence). CDR3 nucleotide sequence: TGTGCCAGCAGCCCACTAGCGGGAGGAAGCGAGCAGTACTTC. Encoded protein: CASSPLAGGSEQYF.

The chain joins TRBV7-8 to TRBJ1-1, with D possibly TRBD1 on 5 matching bases. Germline V gene lookup returns CDR1 SGHVS and CDR2 FQNEAQ. The CDR3 is 17 residues long. V was clipped by 0 bases and J by 2 bases, with 16 bases between them. The CDR3 is CASSLAGILTVNTEAFF. CDR3 in DNA: TGTGCCAGCAGCTTAGCCGGAATATTGACAGTTAACACTGAAGCTTTCTTT.

This chain connects TRBV7-8 to TRBJ2-1; 8 nucleotides line up with TRBD2. Losses at the gene ends were 1 base for V and 4 bases for J; bases not matched to a gene: 6. There are 16 residues in the CDR3. The germline gives CDR1 SGHVS, CDR2 FQNEAQ. CDR3: CASSLVWRGDYNEQFF. In nucleotides, the CDR3 is TGTGCCAGCAGCTTAGTTTGGCGGGGGGATTACAATGAGCAGTTCTTC. Combining the CDR3 with reference TRBV7-8 and TRBJ2-1 gives the whole variable domain GAGVSQSPRYKVAKRGQDVALRCDPISGHVSLFWYQQALGQGPEFLTYFQNEAQLDKSGLPSDRFFAERPEGSVSTLKIQRTQQEDSAVYLCASSLVWRGDYNEQFFGPGTRLTVL.

The rearrangement uses TRBV11-1 and TRBJ2-2, with no clear D. The CDR3 runs to 15 residues. V was trimmed by 0 bases and J by 3 bases, leaving 8 bases between them. Looked up from germline, CDR1 is SGHAT and CDR2 is FQDESV (reference sequence). The CDR3 coding sequence is TGTGCCAGCAGCTTAGCGCGGTGGGACACCGGGGAGCTGTTTTTT. Translated: CASSLARWDTGELFF.

The chain links TRBV15 to TRBJ2-1, with 12 bases matching TRBD2. J lost 9 bases, V lost 8 bases, and 14 bases had no gene match. CDR1 is LNHNV, CDR2 YYDKDF, per germline (reference sequence). The CDR3 consists of 16 residues. The CDR3 region has the DNA TGTGCCACCCTTAGCCAGACTAGCGGGAGTATTGGTGAGCAGTTCTTC. Translation: CATLSQTSGSIGEQFF. The complete variable domain, with remaining parts taken from reference TRBV15 and TRBJ2-1, reads DAMVIQNPRYQVTQFGKPVTLSCSQTLNHNVMYWYQQKSSQAPKLLFHYYDKDFNNEADTPDNFQSRRPNTSFCFLDIRSPGLGDTAMYLCATLSQTSGSIGEQFFGPGTRLTVL.

The rearrangement links TRBV27 to TRBJ2-7, with TRBD1 matching 8 bases. J was trimmed by 6 bases and V by 1 base; bases with no gene match: 8. This CDR3 spans 15 amino acids. Germline CDR1 reads MNHEY; CDR2 reads SMNVEV (reference sequence). CDR3: CASSLYWDRLVEQYF. CDR3 coding DNA: TGTGCCAGCAGTTTATACTGGGACAGGCTGGTCGAGCAGTACTTC.

V is TRBV12-5 and J is TRBJ2-2, with 8 bases fitting TRBD2. The CDR3 is made up of 16 amino acids. Unmatched junction bases numbered 10, after V lost 6 bases and J lost 4 bases. CDR1 and CDR2 (germline): LGHNT, FRNRAP. The CDR3 loop reads CASGNGLAGGTGELFF. DNA of the CDR3: TGTGCTAGTGGGAACGGACTAGCCGGGGGCACCGGGGAGCTGTTTTTT.

The chain couples TRBV11-2 to TRBJ2-3; D is perhaps TRBD1 (5 bases). The CDR3 sequence is 16 residues long. Germline V CDR1 and CDR2: SGHAT, FQNNGV. The germline V and J ends were trimmed by 5 bases and 2 bases, with 17 bases remaining between them. The DNA for the CDR3 is TGTGCCAGCAGCCGCATAGGGCAGGGCCTCACAGATACGCAGTATTTT. The encoded protein is CASSRIGQGLTDTQYF.

The rearrangement joins TRBV6-5 to TRBJ1-1, with D possibly TRBD1 on 5 matching bases. Per the germline V gene, CDR1 is MNHEY and CDR2 is SVGAGI. CDR3 length: 14 amino acids. The V end lost 6 bases, the J end lost 7 bases, and 18 bases lay between the germline ends. CDR3 protein: CASSPPPGRGEAFF. DNA for the CDR3: TGTGCCAGCAGCCCTCCGCCGGGGCGAGGTGAAGCTTTCTTT.

The rearrangement joins TRBV6-1 to TRBJ2-7, with 9 nucleotides matching TRBD1. This CDR3 region has 15 residues. Germline V gene lookup returns CDR1 MNHNS and CDR2 SASEGT. V shed 6 bases, J shed 4 bases, and the junction held 10 bases outside the gene matches. As DNA, the CDR3 is TGTGCCAGCAGAGCCCGGGACAGGGTAGGATACGAGCAGTACGTC. This codes for CASRARDRVGYEQYV.

The count of this clone is one. The rearrangement uses TRBV2 and TRBJ2-1; no firm D call. V was pared by 4 bases and J by 0 bases, with 10 bases between. Germline CDR1 reads SNHLY; CDR2 reads FYNNEI. The CDR3 runs 15 residues. The DNA of the CDR3 is TGTGCCAGCAGTGCGGGTCAGAGCTCCTACAATGAGCAGTTCTTC. Translation gives CASSAGQSSYNEQFF.

The J gene is TRBJ2-4, the V gene TRBV10-3, with D perhaps matching TRBD1 (6 bases). CDR1 is ENHRY, CDR2 SYGVKD, per germline. This CDR3 contains 14 residues. Trimming shortened V by 11 bases and J by 2 bases, and 16 bases separated the two germline ends. Here the CDR3 DNA reads TGTGCCGCAACAGGGCCTGATACCAAAAACATTCAGTACTTC. Protein sequence: CAATGPDTKNIQYF.

The chain links TRBV6-5 to TRBJ2-1; TRBD1 matches at 8 bases. With V trimmed by 6 bases and J by 3 bases, 7 bases remained unmatched. The CDR3 length is 15 residues. Germline CDR1 reads MNHEY; CDR2 reads SVGAGI. CDR3 residues: CASSHGTGIYNEQFF. CDR3 nucleotide sequence: TGTGCCAGCAGCCACGGGACAGGCATCTACAATGAGCAGTTCTTC.

The chain recombines TRBV18 with TRBJ1-1; D is possibly TRBD1 (5 bases). Germline-derived CDR1 and CDR2 are KGHSH and LQKENI. The CDR3 length is 15 residues. Between the trimmed V and J ends, which lost 0 bases and 3 bases, there was a span of 11 bases. CDR3 loop: CASSPPGERDTEAFF. The DNA for the CDR3 is TGTGCCAGCTCACCACCGGGGGAGCGGGACACTGAAGCTTTCTTT.

This chain uses TRBV6-6 with TRBJ1-4; 9 bases are shared with TRBD1. With 0 bases clipped from V and 10 bases from J, the junction kept 6 bases outside the gene matches. CDR1 is MNHNY and CDR2 is SVGAGI in the germline V gene (reference sequence). The CDR3 spans 15 residues. The CDR3 loop reads CASSYSGTGSGKLFF. CDR3 nucleotide sequence: TGTGCCAGCAGTTACTCGGGGACAGGGAGTGGAAAACTGTTTTTT.

The rearrangement joins TRBV27 to TRBJ1-2, with D perhaps matching TRBD1 (5 bases). Germline lookup yields CDR1 MNHEY and CDR2 SMNVEV (reference sequence). The germline V and J ends were trimmed by 6 bases and 5 bases, with 13 bases remaining between them. The CDR3 covers 13 residues. In nucleotides, the CDR3 is TGTGCCAGCAGCCCAAGGGGTAAGTATGGCTACACCTTC. Residues: CASSPRGKYGYTF.

This rearrangement joins TRBV27 to TRBJ1-4; no clear D gene. This CDR3 is built from 16 residues. Trimming pared 0 bases from V and 4 bases from J, leaving 12 bases between. From germline, CDR1 is MNHEY and CDR2 SMNVEV (reference sequence). The CDR3 DNA reads as TGTGCCAGCAGTTTATCGGCGACGGGTCGTAATGAAAAACTGTTTTTT. The encoded protein is CASSLSATGRNEKLFF.

This sequence joins TRBV6-5 and TRBJ2-1; the D gene is possibly TRBD1 (5 bases). This CDR3 contains 13 residues. Trimming left V 4 bases short and J 10 bases short, with 14 bases between. Germline V gene data show CDR1 as MNHEY and CDR2 as SVGAGI. The CDR3 nucleotides read TGTGCCAGCAGTTTCCTAGGGGCGAGGGAGCAGTTCTTC. It encodes CASSFLGAREQFF.

This clone has a single count. The CDR3 bases are TGTGCCAGCAGTAAAGTAAACACTGAAGCTTTCTTT. This translates into CASSKVNTEAFF. V gene TRBV27 combines with J gene TRBJ1-1, with D unresolved. V was clipped by 5 bases and J by 2 bases, with 6 bases between them. Germline lookup yields CDR1 MNHEY and CDR2 SMNVEV (reference sequence). The CDR3 consists of 12 residues.

V gene TRBV9 combines with J gene TRBJ1-3; 9 positions match TRBD1. The J segment lost 1 base and the V segment lost 7 bases, leaving 12 bases of the junction unmatched. CDR1 and CDR2 (germline): SGDLS, YYNGEE. The CDR3 has 17 amino acids. In nucleotides, the CDR3 is TGTGCCAGCGGAATCCCGGGACAGGGTTTATCTGGAAACACCATATATTTT. It codes for CASGIPGQGLSGNTIYF.

This clone was found once. The chain uses TRBV6-5 and TRBJ2-1, with TRBD1 identical over 7 bases. Losses at the gene ends were 6 bases for V and 2 bases for J; bases not matched to a gene: 7. In germline, CDR1 is MNHEY, CDR2 SVGAGI. The length of the CDR3 is 15 residues. The CDR3 loop is CASSLTRGPYNEQFF. The CDR3 coding sequence is TGTGCCAGCAGCCTCACTAGGGGGCCCTACAATGAGCAGTTCTTC.

The V gene is TRBV6-5, the J gene TRBJ1-1; a weak D match, TRBD1 (6 bases). The CDR3 totals 14 residues. V shed 6 bases and J shed 1 base, with 12 bases lying between them. In germline, CDR1 is MNHEY, CDR2 SVGAGI. DNA for the CDR3: TGTGCCAGCAGGGGGGGACACCCGAACACTGAAGCTTTCTTT. This gives the protein CASRGGHPNTEAFF.